Given below is one TCR beta chain in context. Its antigen is unknown. PCR involved 60 Vbeta and 13 Jbeta primers. Clones were sequenced by immunoSEQ multiplex PCR, and TCRdb holds only the in-frame ones, with some missing. The sample holds roughly 160,000 clones, roughly 80% seen once. Healthy people donating bone marrow made up the donors. The sample originates from a study of cytomegalovirus exposure and HLA in healthy donors. General observations from the study: In a later analysis, the majority of CMV-associated beta chains seemingly showed HLA restriction.

V trimming: 5 bases; J trimming: 5 bases; junction bases outside the gene matches: 6. CDR1 is SGHTA and CDR2 is FQGNSA in the germline V gene. The CDR3 is 14 amino acids. The source material was PBMCs. The chain uses TRBV7-2 and TRBJ2-7, with 10 bases that match TRBD1. This receptor was obtained from a woman aged 30 to 39 in good health and CMV-seropositive. The CDR3 DNA reads TGTGCCAGCAGCCGCCTGACAGGGGGCGACGAGCAGTACTTC. Protein: CASSRLTGGDEQYF. The variable domain in full, completed from reference TRBV7-2 and TRBJ2-7, reads GAGVSQSPSNKVTEKGKDVELRCDPISGHTALYWYRQSLGQGLEFLIYFQGNSAPDKSGLPSDRFSAERTGGSVSTLTIQRTQQEDSAVYLCASSRLTGGDEQYFGPGTRLTVT.